This entry lists 26 T cell receptor beta chains sequenced from one sample in a study of memory CD4+ T cells and cytomegalovirus serostatus. Single viable CD3+CD4+CD8-CD45RO+ cells were sorted as the memory CD4+ T cells. This table comes from immunoSEQ multiplex PCR, and its TCRdb copy is limited to in-frame clones, with some not included. Of under 100,000 clones detected, approximately 80% appear once; the ten largest clones hold roughly 0.8%. Sequencing was performed on memory CD4+ T cells from blood. These receptors were obtained from an adult in good health and CMV-seronegative.

V usage is TRBV9 and J usage is TRBJ2-7; D is possibly TRBD2 (5 bases). The CDR3 covers 15 residues. Trimming removed 5 bases from V and 0 bases from J, with 15 bases in between. In germline, CDR1 is SGDLS, CDR2 YYNGEE. The DNA of the CDR3 is TGTGCCAGCAGGGGGTGGAGGTTGACCTCCTACGAGCAGTACTTC. Residues: CASRGWRLTSYEQYF. Filled out from reference TRBV9 and TRBJ2-7, the complete variable domain reads DSGVTQTPKHLITATGQRVTLRCSPRSGDLSVYWYQQSLDQGLQFLIQYYNGEERAKGNILERFSAQQFPDLHSELNLSSLELGDSALYFCASRGWRLTSYEQYFGPGTRLTVT.

This chain uses TRBV19 with TRBJ1-1; D is uncertain. This CDR3 spans 13 amino acids. Trimming cost V 5 bases and J 1 base, with 8 bases left between them. Germline CDR1 and CDR2: LNHDA and SQIVND (reference sequence). CDR3 nucleotides: TGTGCCAGTAGTTTAATTCAGAACACTGAAGCTTTCTTT. Translated, it gives CASSLIQNTEAFF. The complete variable domain, with remaining parts taken from reference TRBV19 and TRBJ1-1, reads DGGITQSPKYLFRKEGQNVTLSCEQNLNHDAMYWYRQDPGQGLRLIYYSQIVNDFQKGDIAEGYSVSREKKESFPLTVTSAQKNPTAFYLCASSLIQNTEAFFGQGTRLTVV.

V is TRBV18 and J is TRBJ1-2; the match to TRBD1 covers 12 bases. CDR1 and CDR2 (germline): KGHSH, LQKENI. The V and J ends lost 0 bases and 8 bases, in that order; junction bases with no gene match: 4. The length of the CDR3 is 15 residues. DNA for the CDR3: TGTGCCAGCTCACCACCGGGACAGGGGGCGGAAGGCTACACCTTC. Its translation: CASSPPGQGAEGYTF.

The chain has TRBV25-1 and TRBJ2-3, with D tentatively TRBD1 (5 bases). The CDR3 runs 15 residues. Germline V CDR1 and CDR2: MGHDK, SYGVNS. Trimming took off 0 bases at V and 1 base at J, with 8 bases between the two ends. The chain's CDR3 is CASSEYGHGTDTQYF. CDR3 nucleotides: TGTGCCAGCAGTGAATACGGACACGGCACAGATACGCAGTATTTT.

This chain uses TRBV6-1 with TRBJ1-4; no clear D gene. The CDR3 contains 15 residues. The V and J ends lost 4 bases and 9 bases respectively, with 18 bases between them. Germline values: CDR1 MNHNS, CDR2 SASEGT. This chain's CDR3 is CASSGVTFQDQKLFF. CDR3 coding DNA: TGTGCCAGCAGTGGGGTGACTTTCCAGGACCAAAAACTGTTTTTT.

The rearrangement links TRBV5-4 to TRBJ1-3; D call uncertain. CDR3 length equals 14 residues. Trimming pared 3 bases from V and 8 bases from J, leaving 15 bases between. Germline loops: CDR1 SGHNT, CDR2 YYREEE (reference sequence). CDR3 in amino acids: CASSSLDRVDTIYF. The CDR3 DNA reads TGTGCCAGCAGCTCTTTGGACCGGGTCGACACCATATATTTT.

With respect to this clone: The junction differs from germline at one of its ends, possibly a read error. The chain uses TRBV7-7 and TRBJ2-3; 9 bases line up with TRBD2. Germline V gene sequence: CDR1 SSHAT, CDR2 FNYEAQ (reference sequence). There are 14 residues in the CDR3. CDR3 coding DNA: TGTGCTAGCAGCTTAGCGGGGGGCACAGATACGCAGTATTTT. Its translation is CASSLAGGTDTQYF.

In its sample, this clone was seen once. The rearrangement links TRBV5-4 to TRBJ1-2; D is unresolved. Per the germline V gene, CDR1 is SGHNT and CDR2 is YYREEE (reference sequence). The length of the CDR3 is 13 residues. The V and J ends lost 0 bases and 8 bases respectively, with 11 bases between them. The CDR3 bases are TGTGCCAGCAGCTTGGATTATGGGCGCGGCTACACCTTC. Protein product: CASSLDYGRGYTF.

V and J are TRBV18 and TRBJ2-1; TRBD2 is a possible D gene (7 bases). V lost 3 bases and J 7 bases, leaving 13 bases between the germline ends. The germline V gene encodes CDR1 KGHSH and CDR2 LQKENI. This CDR3 has 14 amino acids. DNA for the CDR3: TGTGCCAGCTCACCGGGGGGGCTGGGGAATGAGCAGTTCTTC. This encodes CASSPGGLGNEQFF.

The CDR3 DNA is TGTGCCATCAGAGTAGACAGGGTCGGCACTGAAGCTTTCTTT. This codes for CAIRVDRVGTEAFF. V gene TRBV10-3 combines with J gene TRBJ1-1; TRBD1 aligns across 7 bases. Germline-derived CDR1 and CDR2 are ENHRY and SYGVKD. With 6 bases clipped from V and 4 bases from J, the junction kept 8 bases outside the gene matches. The CDR3 is 14 residues long.

The genes are TRBV7-2 and TRBJ2-2; D uncertain. Looked up from germline, CDR1 is SGHTA and CDR2 is FQGNSA. Trimming removed 4 bases at V and 5 bases at J, with 14 bases between. The CDR3 extends over 15 amino acids. The CDR3 is CASSSSLMVTGELFF. The CDR3 bases are TGTGCCAGCAGCTCCAGCTTGATGGTGACCGGGGAGCTGTTTTTT.

This clone was found a few times. V and J are TRBV30 and TRBJ1-1; TRBD1 might be the D (6 bases). V was clipped by 3 bases and J by 4 bases, with 15 bases between them. In germline, CDR1 is GTSNPN, CDR2 SVGIG (reference sequence). The CDR3 has 14 amino acids. CDR3 loop: CAWSTSGAITEAFF. CDR3 DNA sequence: TGTGCCTGGAGCACCTCAGGGGCGATCACTGAAGCTTTCTTT.

The chain recombines TRBV18 with TRBJ1-1, with D perhaps matching TRBD1 (5 bases). This CDR3 region has 13 residues. Trimming shortened V by 2 bases and J by 7 bases, and 11 bases separated the two germline ends. Looked up from germline, CDR1 is KGHSH and CDR2 is LQKENI. The CDR3 bases are TGTGCCAGCTCACCAGGAGACAGACATGAAGCTTTCTTT. Its protein is CASSPGDRHEAFF. The full variable domain, its missing parts supplied by reference TRBV18 and TRBJ1-1, is NAGVMQNPRHLVRRRGQEARLRCSPMKGHSHVYWYRQLPEEGLKFMVYLQKENIIDESGMPKERFSAEFPKEGPSILRIQQVVRGDSAAYFCASSPGDRHEAFFGQGTRLTVV.

CDR3 region: CASRDGQGRRVGDGDAAFF. The CDR3, as DNA: TGTGCCAGTAGAGACGGACAGGGTCGTAGAGTTGGAGATGGGGATGCAGCTTTCTTT. The rearrangement links TRBV19 to TRBJ1-1; 8 nucleotides agree with TRBD1. V lost 6 bases and J lost 10; bases outside the gene matches: 28. This CDR3 has 19 residues. Germline V gene lookup returns CDR1 LNHDA and CDR2 SQIVND (reference sequence).

The chain links TRBV30 to TRBJ1-6; D is ambiguous. The CDR3 is made up of 13 amino acids. Trimming shortened V by 4 bases and J by 9 bases, and 13 bases separated the two germline ends. Germline V lookup: CDR1 GTSNPN, CDR2 SVGIG (reference sequence). The CDR3: CAWNRDVGSPLHF. For the CDR3, the DNA is TGTGCCTGGAACCGGGATGTGGGTTCACCCCTCCACTTT.

In this sample, this clone turned up a few times. The rearrangement uses TRBV11-2 and TRBJ1-2; D is perhaps TRBD1 (5 bases). Germline values: CDR1 SGHAT, CDR2 FQNNGV. The V end lost 6 bases, the J end lost 6 bases, and 11 bases lay between the germline ends. CDR3 length equals 12 residues. CDR3 in DNA: TGTGCCAGCAGGGCCCCGGGGGATGGCTACACCTTC. This codes for CASRAPGDGYTF.

This chain uses TRBV11-3 with TRBJ2-1; D is unclear. The V end was cut by 2 bases, the J end by 6 bases, with 14 bases between. This CDR3 region has 15 residues. Germline CDR1 SGHNT, CDR2 YENEEA. The DNA for the CDR3 is TGTGCCAGCAGCTTAACCGGGCAGACATCCAATGAGCAGTTCTTC. Its protein product is CASSLTGQTSNEQFF.

The J gene is TRBJ1-1, the V gene TRBV7-2; TRBD1 matches 8 bases. CDR3 size: 15 residues. The ends lost 7 bases at V and 1 base at J; junction bases unmatched: 8. Germline V gene lookup returns CDR1 SGHTA and CDR2 FQGNSA. CDR3 coding DNA: TGTGCCAGCACCAGGACAGGGCGGGCGAACACTGAAGCTTTCTTT. It is translated as CASTRTGRANTEAFF. Complete variable domain (other parts from reference TRBV7-2 and TRBJ1-1): GAGVSQSPSNKVTEKGKDVELRCDPISGHTALYWYRQSLGQGLEFLIYFQGNSAPDKSGLPSDRFSAERTGGSVSTLTIQRTQQEDSAVYLCASTRTGRANTEAFFGQGTRLTVV.

The chain recombines TRBV7-6 with TRBJ2-5; 7 positions agree with TRBD1. Trimming cost V 4 bases and J 5 bases; bases outside gene matches: 7. Germline V CDR1 and CDR2: SGHVS, FNYEAQ. The CDR3 totals 14 residues. This CDR3 reads CASSYDRVGETQYF. In nucleotides, the CDR3 is TGTGCCAGCAGCTACGACAGGGTAGGGGAGACCCAGTACTTC.

The chain is built from TRBV11-2 and TRBJ2-3, with 10 bases fitting TRBD1. The CDR3 length is 17 residues. With V trimmed by 2 bases and J by 3 bases, 8 bases remained unmatched. Germline V CDR1 and CDR2: SGHAT, FQNNGV. CDR3 nucleotides: TGTGCCAGCAGCTTAAGGGGGACAGGGGAAGGAACAGATACGCAGTATTTT. As protein: CASSLRGTGEGTDTQYF.

This chain links TRBV9 with TRBJ2-1; D is uncertain. With 0 bases removed from V and 9 bases from J, the gap between germline ends came to 4 bases. The length of the CDR3 is 11 residues. Per the germline V gene, CDR1 is SGDLS and CDR2 is YYNGEE. CDR3 residues: CASSVGIEQFF. The CDR3 DNA is TGTGCCAGCAGCGTAGGGATTGAGCAGTTCTTC. The entire variable domain, with the rest obtained from reference TRBV9 and TRBJ2-1, is as follows: DSGVTQTPKHLITATGQRVTLRCSPRSGDLSVYWYQQSLDQGLQFLIQYYNGEERAKGNILERFSAQQFPDLHSELNLSSLELGDSALYFCASSVGIEQFFGPGTRLTVL.

The chain employs TRBV19 and TRBJ1-3; 7 nucleotides align to TRBD1. The CDR3 contains 14 residues. The trim removed 7 bases at V and 4 bases at J, leaving 7 bases unmatched. In germline, CDR1 is LNHDA, CDR2 SQIVND (reference sequence). The CDR3 loop is CASKETGSGNTIYF. CDR3 nucleotide sequence: TGTGCCAGTAAGGAGACAGGGTCCGGAAACACCATATATTTT.

This sequence joins TRBV7-2 and TRBJ2-7; TRBD1 agrees at 10 bases. The V and J ends lost 1 base and 3 bases, in that order; junction bases with no gene match: 3. From germline, CDR1 is SGHTA and CDR2 FQGNSA. The CDR3 is made up of 15 amino acids. The CDR3 coding sequence is TGTGCCAGCAGCTTAGGGACAGGGGGTTTCTACGAGCAGTACTTC. As protein: CASSLGTGGFYEQYF.

In its sample, this clone was seen once. The V gene is TRBV4-1, the J gene TRBJ2-1; the D gene could be TRBD1 or TRBD2 (5 bases each). Trimming removed 3 bases from V and 15 bases from J, with 24 bases in between. Looked up from germline, CDR1 is MGHRA and CDR2 is YSYEKL. There are 15 residues in the CDR3. CDR3 bases: TGCGCCAGCAGCCAGCCGGGACCTCGTTCGTCTTATCCGTTCTTC. Translation: CASSQPGPRSSYPFF.

The chain joins TRBV6-6 to TRBJ2-7; D call uncertain. Trimming took off 8 bases at V and 4 bases at J, with 9 bases between the two ends. The CDR3 runs 11 residues. The V gene's germline CDR1 is MNHNY and CDR2 SVGAGI (reference sequence). The CDR3 nucleotides are TGTGCCAGCCGCGTCCGTTACGAGCAGTACTTC. It is translated as CASRVRYEQYF.

This clone turned up a few times. The chain employs TRBV9 and TRBJ1-5; tentatively, D is TRBD1 (6 bases). The V end lost 4 bases, the J end lost 4 bases, and 15 bases lay between the germline ends. Germline values: CDR1 SGDLS, CDR2 YYNGEE. This CDR3 has 15 residues. Written as DNA, the CDR3 is TGTGCCAGCAGCCAAACGGGGGACACTAATCAGCCCCAGCATTTT. This translates into CASSQTGDTNQPQHF.